A single sample gave rise to the 9 T cell receptor beta chains below, sequenced in a study of blood T cell repertoires in COVID-19. Measured with immunoSEQ multiplex PCR; TCRdb has only the in-frame clones, and not every one. The sample lists 200,000 to 250,000 clones, nearly 90% occurring once. Sequences were obtained from peripheral blood. Receptors originate from a man between 18 and 29 years old with active or convalescent COVID-19.

The chain is built from TRBV6-2 or TRBV6-3 and TRBJ2-3, with D hard to call. Trimming pared 2 bases from V and 2 bases from J, leaving 11 bases between. This CDR3 has 15 residues. The germline V gene encodes CDR1 MNHEY and CDR2 SVGEGT. The CDR3 DNA reads TGTGCCAGCAGTTACCCATTGGGCTACACAGATACGCAGTATTTT. It codes for CASSYPLGYTDTQYF.

The gene calls are TRBV27 and TRBJ2-7; 7 bases fit TRBD1. CDR1 MNHEY and CDR2 SMNVEV come from the germline V gene (reference sequence). The CDR3 spans 15 residues. Unmatched junction bases numbered 7, after V lost 3 bases and J lost 2 bases. The CDR3 nucleotides are TGTGCCAGCAGTTTCTCTAAGACAGGGACCTACGAGCAGTACTTC. Translating gives CASSFSKTGTYEQYF.

This chain connects TRBV10-2 to TRBJ1-1; D may be TRBD1 (5 bases). The CDR3 is 12 residues long. The germline V gene has CDR1 WSHSY and CDR2 SAAADI. With 8 bases removed from V and 11 bases from J, the gap between germline ends came to 18 bases. The CDR3 nucleotides are TGCGCCAGCCTCAGCCCTCAGGGTAAGGCTTTCTTT. This gives the protein CASLSPQGKAFF.

CDR3 nucleotides: TGTGCCAGCAGAGGGGGGGGAGCGGGACGCACAGATACGCAGTATTTT. It encodes CASRGGGAGRTDTQYF. The genes are TRBV5-4 and TRBJ2-3; D perhaps matches TRBD2 (7 bases). Trimming shortened V by 5 bases and J by 1 base, and 17 bases separated the two germline ends. The CDR3 loop spans 16 amino acids. Germline V gene data show CDR1 as SGHNT and CDR2 as YYREEE (reference sequence).

The chain carries TRBV7-9 and TRBJ1-1, with D perhaps TRBD1 (6 bases). The CDR3 runs to 15 residues. Germline loops: CDR1 SEHNR, CDR2 FQNEAQ (reference sequence). Trimming removed 5 bases at V and 6 bases at J, with 19 bases between. CDR3 bases: TGTGCCAGCAGCCCGCGGGGGGCCGCCAGACCTGAAGCTTTCTTT. This encodes CASSPRGAARPEAFF.

V and J are TRBV7-6 and TRBJ2-5, with 7 bases that match TRBD1. V lost 5 bases, J lost 0 bases, and 9 bases stayed unmatched. This CDR3 is built from 16 residues. The germline CDR1 and CDR2 sequences are SGHVS and FNYEAQ. The CDR3 loop reads CASSTPPTGYQETQYF. CDR3 in DNA: TGTGCCAGCAGCACCCCACCGACAGGGTACCAAGAGACCCAGTACTTC.

J is TRBJ2-3 and V is TRBV7-9, with 8 bases fitting TRBD2. V lost 5 bases to trimming and J lost 6 bases; unmatched junction nucleotides: 7. Germline CDR1 SEHNR, CDR2 FQNEAQ (reference sequence). The CDR3 runs to 14 residues. The CDR3 sequence is CASSGLAPSDTQYF. The DNA of the CDR3 is TGTGCCAGCAGCGGACTAGCCCCCTCGGATACGCAGTATTTT.

V usage is TRBV6-1 and J usage is TRBJ2-5; perhaps TRBD2 as D (5 bases). Trimming removed 4 bases from V and 4 bases from J, with 13 bases in between. This CDR3 has 14 amino acids. The germline CDR1 and CDR2 sequences are MNHNS and SASEGT. The CDR3, as DNA: TGTGCCAGCAGTGTAGCCAGTAGCGCAGAGACCCAGTACTTC. It translates to CASSVASSAETQYF.

The chain links TRBV7-2 to TRBJ1-1; a possible D gene is TRBD1 (5 bases). The germline CDR1 and CDR2 sequences are SGHTA and FQGNSA. CDR3 length: 14 amino acids. V shed 4 bases and J shed 6 bases, with 15 bases lying between them. CDR3: CASSSGGSSAEAFF. CDR3 bases: TGTGCCAGCAGCTCGGGGGGGAGTAGCGCTGAAGCTTTCTTT.